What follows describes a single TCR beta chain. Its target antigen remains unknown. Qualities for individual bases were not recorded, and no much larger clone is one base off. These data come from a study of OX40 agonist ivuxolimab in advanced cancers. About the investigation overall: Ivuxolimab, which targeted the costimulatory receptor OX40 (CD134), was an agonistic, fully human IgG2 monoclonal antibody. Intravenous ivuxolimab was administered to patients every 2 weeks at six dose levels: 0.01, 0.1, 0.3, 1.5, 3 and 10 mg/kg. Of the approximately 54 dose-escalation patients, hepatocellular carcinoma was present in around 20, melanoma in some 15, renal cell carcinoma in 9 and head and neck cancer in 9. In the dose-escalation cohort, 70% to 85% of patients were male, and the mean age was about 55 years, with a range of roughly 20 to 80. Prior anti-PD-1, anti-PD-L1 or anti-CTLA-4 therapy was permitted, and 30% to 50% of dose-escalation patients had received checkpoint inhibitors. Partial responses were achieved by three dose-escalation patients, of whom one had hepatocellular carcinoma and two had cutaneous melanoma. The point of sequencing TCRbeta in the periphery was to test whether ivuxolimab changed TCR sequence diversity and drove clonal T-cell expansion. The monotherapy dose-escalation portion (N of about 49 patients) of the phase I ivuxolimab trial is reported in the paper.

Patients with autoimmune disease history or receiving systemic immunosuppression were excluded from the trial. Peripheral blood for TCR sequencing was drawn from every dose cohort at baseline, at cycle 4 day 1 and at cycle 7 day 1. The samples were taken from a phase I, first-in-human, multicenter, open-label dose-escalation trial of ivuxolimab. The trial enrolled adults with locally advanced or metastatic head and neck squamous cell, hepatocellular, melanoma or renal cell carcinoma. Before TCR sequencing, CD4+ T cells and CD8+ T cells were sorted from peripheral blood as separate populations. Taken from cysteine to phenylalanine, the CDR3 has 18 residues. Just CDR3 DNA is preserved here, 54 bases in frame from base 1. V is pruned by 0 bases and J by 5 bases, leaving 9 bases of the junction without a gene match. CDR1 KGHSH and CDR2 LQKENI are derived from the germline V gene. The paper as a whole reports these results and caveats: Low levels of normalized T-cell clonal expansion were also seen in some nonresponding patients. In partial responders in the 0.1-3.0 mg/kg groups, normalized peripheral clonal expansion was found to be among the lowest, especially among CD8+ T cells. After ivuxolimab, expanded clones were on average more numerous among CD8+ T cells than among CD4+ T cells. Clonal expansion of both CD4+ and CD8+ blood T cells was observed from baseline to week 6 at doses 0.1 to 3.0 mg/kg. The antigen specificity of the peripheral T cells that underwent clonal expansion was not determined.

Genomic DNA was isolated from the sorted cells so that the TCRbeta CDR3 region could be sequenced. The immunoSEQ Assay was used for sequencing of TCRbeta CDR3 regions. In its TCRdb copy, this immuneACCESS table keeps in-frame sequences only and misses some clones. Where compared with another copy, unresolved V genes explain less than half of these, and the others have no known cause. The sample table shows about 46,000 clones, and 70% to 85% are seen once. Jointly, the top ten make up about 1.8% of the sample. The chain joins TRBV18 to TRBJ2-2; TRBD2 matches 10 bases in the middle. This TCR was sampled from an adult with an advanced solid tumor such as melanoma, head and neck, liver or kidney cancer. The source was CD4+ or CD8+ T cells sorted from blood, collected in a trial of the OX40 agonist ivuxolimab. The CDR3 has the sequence CASSPPSSGGPGTGELFF. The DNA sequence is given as TGTGCCAGCTCACCACCCTCTAGCGGGGGCCCCGGGACCGGGGAGCTGTTTTTT.